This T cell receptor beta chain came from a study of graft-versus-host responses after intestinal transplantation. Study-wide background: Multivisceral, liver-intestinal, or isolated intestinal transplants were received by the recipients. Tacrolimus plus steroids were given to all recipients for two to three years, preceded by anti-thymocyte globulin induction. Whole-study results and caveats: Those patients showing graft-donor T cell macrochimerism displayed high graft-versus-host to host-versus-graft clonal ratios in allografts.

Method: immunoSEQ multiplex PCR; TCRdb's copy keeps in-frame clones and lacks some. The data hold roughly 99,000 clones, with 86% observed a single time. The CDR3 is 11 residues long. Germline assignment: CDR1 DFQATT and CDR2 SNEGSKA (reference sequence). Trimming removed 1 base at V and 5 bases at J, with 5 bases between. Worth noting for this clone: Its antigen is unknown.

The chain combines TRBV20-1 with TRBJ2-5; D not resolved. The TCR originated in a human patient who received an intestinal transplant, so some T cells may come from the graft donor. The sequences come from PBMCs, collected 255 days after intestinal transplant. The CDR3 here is CSARAGETQYF. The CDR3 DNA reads TGCAGTGCTAGAGCCGGGGAGACCCAGTACTTC.